The 20 T cell receptor beta chains in this list originate from one sample, sequenced in a study of Tregs in tolerant kidney transplant recipients. The method was immunoSEQ multiplex PCR; TCRdb's version includes in-frame clones alone and lacks a portion of them. The table records about 64,000 clones, more than 95% of them present only once. This specimen was Tregs from blood, taken before the transplant. The source of these receptors is a human donor who received a combined kidney and bone marrow transplant.

The chain joins TRBV5-4 to TRBJ1-1; 8 nucleotides align to TRBD1. Germline CDR1 reads SGHNT; CDR2 reads YYREEE (reference sequence). The CDR3 extends over 14 amino acids. Trimming cost V 3 bases and J 4 bases; bases outside gene matches: 5. CDR3 DNA: TGTGCCAGCAGCTCCAAAACAGGGGGCACTGAAGCTTTCTTT. Translated, it gives CASSSKTGGTEAFF.

V and J are TRBV9 and TRBJ2-1, with TRBD2 matching over 11 bases. CDR1 and CDR2 from the germline V gene are SGDLS and YYNGEE. The CDR3 is 17 residues long. V trimming: 3 bases; J trimming: 2 bases; junction bases outside the gene matches: 7. CDR3 in DNA: TGTGCCAGCAGCGACCGATGGGGACTAGCGGCCTACAATGAGCAGTTCTTC. This encodes CASSDRWGLAAYNEQFF. The full variable domain, with the rest looked up from reference TRBV9 and TRBJ2-1, is DSGVTQTPKHLITATGQRVTLRCSPRSGDLSVYWYQQSLDQGLQFLIQYYNGEERAKGNILERFSAQQFPDLHSELNLSSLELGDSALYFCASSDRWGLAAYNEQFFGPGTRLTVL.

The V call is TRBV7-3, the J call TRBJ2-5; TRBD2 agrees at 15 bases. V was pared by 5 bases and J by 4 bases, with 8 bases of the junction left unmatched. The CDR3 is made up of 17 amino acids. Germline loops: CDR1 SGHTA, CDR2 FQGTGA. CDR3 protein: CASSPSGTSGGSETQYF. The CDR3 coding sequence is TGTGCCAGCAGCCCAAGCGGGACTAGCGGGGGGTCAGAGACCCAGTACTTC.

The chain is built from TRBV5-1 and TRBJ2-1; 14 bases are a match to TRBD2. The germline CDR1 and CDR2 sequences are SGHRS and YFSETQ. J lost 0 bases, V lost 3 bases, and 8 bases had no gene match. The CDR3 has 19 amino acids. The CDR3 sequence: CASSWPRTSGRSSYNEQFF. CDR3 bases: TGCGCCAGCAGCTGGCCCAGGACTAGCGGGAGGTCCTCCTACAATGAGCAGTTCTTC. The full variable domain, rest sourced from reference TRBV5-1 and TRBJ2-1, is KAGVTQTPRYLIKTRGQQVTLSCSPISGHRSVSWYQQTPGQGLQFLFEYFSETQRNKGNFPGRFSGRQFSNSRSEMNVSTLELGDSALYLCASSWPRTSGRSSYNEQFFGPGTRLTVL.

For the CDR3, the DNA is TGTGCCATCAGTGGGGGTAGCGCGGATACGCAGTATTTT. It is translated as CAISGGSADTQYF. The chain joins TRBV10-3 to TRBJ2-3; TRBD2 might be the D (5 bases). This CDR3 region has 13 residues. Trimming pared 4 bases from V and 6 bases from J, leaving 11 bases between. The germline CDR1 and CDR2 sequences are ENHRY and SYGVKD.

This chain joins TRBV6-6 and TRBJ2-2; weak D call: TRBD2 (5 bases). Germline lookup yields CDR1 MNHNY and CDR2 SVGAGI (reference sequence). V was trimmed by 5 bases and J by 7 bases, leaving 14 bases between them. This CDR3 comprises 14 residues. CDR3 in amino acids: CASSTPEEGGELFF. For the CDR3, the DNA is TGTGCCAGCAGTACCCCTGAAGAGGGCGGGGAGCTGTTTTTT.

The chain links TRBV5-8 to TRBJ1-2; tentatively, D is TRBD1 (6 bases). Looked up from germline, CDR1 is SGHTS and CDR2 is YDEGEE. CDR3 length: 12 residues. The V and J ends lost 0 bases and 7 bases respectively, with 7 bases between them. In DNA form, the CDR3 reads TGTGCCAGCAGCTTGGGGGGGCTTGGCTACACCTTC. This gives the protein CASSLGGLGYTF.

The chain carries TRBV18 and TRBJ2-3; TRBD1 aligns across 7 bases. The germline V gene has CDR1 KGHSH and CDR2 LQKENI. V shed 5 bases, J shed 0 bases, and the junction held 5 bases outside the gene matches. The CDR3 extends over 15 amino acids. This chain's CDR3 is CASSKPGQSTDTQYF. The CDR3 nucleotides are TGTGCCAGCTCAAAACCGGGACAGAGCACAGATACGCAGTATTTT.

CDR3 residues: CASGRTGNQPQHF. The CDR3 nucleotides read TGTGCCAGCGGTAGGACAGGAAATCAGCCCCAGCATTTT. This sequence joins TRBV12-1 and TRBJ1-5; TRBD1 is the table's D call and was not checked against the DNA. TRBV12-1 is marked as a pseudogene. The CDR3 has 13 residues.

The chain uses TRBV21-1 and TRBJ2-3; the tabulated D call, TRBD2, remains unverified against the DNA. TRBV21-1 is a known pseudogene. CDR3 length: 15 amino acids. CDR3 in DNA: TGTGCCAGCAGCAACCGTTACGCCGGGACAGATACGCAGTATTTT. Translation: CASSNRYAGTDTQYF.

The DNA for the CDR3 is TGCGCCAGCAGCAGAACTCAGGGGGATCGCTATGGCTACACCTTC. Translation: CASSRTQGDRYGYTF. The V call is TRBV5-1, the J call TRBJ1-2; TRBD1 matches 7 bases. CDR1 and CDR2 from the germline V gene are SGHRS and YFSETQ. The length of the CDR3 is 15 residues. Trimming at V came to 4 bases and at J to 4 bases, leaving 10 bases not matched to a gene.

The genes are TRBV6-5 and TRBJ2-3; D perhaps matches TRBD1 (6 bases). Trimming took off 6 bases at V and 6 bases at J, with 16 bases between the two ends. Germline V lookup: CDR1 MNHEY, CDR2 SVGAGI. CDR3 length: 14 residues. CDR3 coding DNA: TGTGCCAGCAGCCCAGGGGCCCATCGCGATACGCAGTATTTT. Its protein product is CASSPGAHRDTQYF.

The chain is built from TRBV7-2 and TRBJ1-1; D is unclear. The CDR3 is 15 amino acids. Germline V gene lookup returns CDR1 SGHTA and CDR2 FQGNSA. Trimming stripped 1 base from V and 0 bases from J, with 9 bases between. The CDR3 nucleotides read TGTGCCAGCAGCTTAGGGGCAGGCCTGAACACTGAAGCTTTCTTT. Protein product: CASSLGAGLNTEAFF.

The CDR3 loop reads CSARVHTEAFF. The CDR3 nucleotides are TGCAGTGCTCGGGTTCACACTGAAGCTTTCTTT. The chain combines TRBV20-1 with TRBJ1-1; D gene unclear. Germline loops: CDR1 DFQATT, CDR2 SNEGSKA (reference sequence). This CDR3 comprises 11 residues. Trimming stripped 5 bases from V and 3 bases from J, with 7 bases between.

This chain joins TRBV29-1 and TRBJ1-1; D is perhaps TRBD1 (6 bases). Germline V gene data show CDR1 as SQVTM and CDR2 as ANQGSEA. V was clipped by 3 bases and J by 1 base, with 9 bases between them. The CDR3 length is 13 residues. CDR3 protein: CSVERGRNTEAFF. CDR3 nucleotide sequence: TGCAGCGTTGAGAGGGGGAGGAACACTGAAGCTTTCTTT.

V and J are TRBV11-3 and TRBJ2-1; D remains unclear. This CDR3 comprises 14 residues. CDR1 is SGHNT, CDR2 YENEEA, per germline. Trimming stripped 4 bases from V and 8 bases from J, with 15 bases between. CDR3 protein: CASSSRLSWDEQFF. The CDR3 nucleotides are TGTGCCAGCAGCTCCAGACTTAGCTGGGATGAGCAGTTCTTC.

A note on this clone: A read error may account for a junction end that differs from germline. The V gene is TRBV29-1, the J gene TRBJ1-2, with 10 bases fitting TRBD1. This CDR3 region has 15 residues. Germline V lookup: CDR1 SQVTM, CDR2 ANQGSEA. CDR3 amino acids: CSVEGQGGFSYGYTF. The CDR3 nucleotides read TGCAGCGTAGAAGGACAGGGGGGTTTCAGCTATGGCTACACCTTC.

V and J are TRBV7-2 and TRBJ2-3; D perhaps matches TRBD2 (5 bases). V lost 0 bases and J 10 bases, leaving 14 bases between the germline ends. Germline CDR1 is SGHTA and CDR2 is FQGNSA. The CDR3 covers 14 residues. The CDR3 sequence: CASSLAGGGTSQYF. The DNA for the CDR3 is TGTGCCAGCAGCTTAGCGGGCGGAGGTACATCGCAGTATTTT.

The chain has TRBV10-3 and TRBJ1-2; 8 nucleotides match TRBD1. This CDR3 has 15 amino acids. V was clipped by 3 bases and J by 6 bases; unmatched bases: 9. Germline values: CDR1 ENHRY, CDR2 SYGVKD. In nucleotides, the CDR3 is TGTGCCATCAGTGACCCCCGGACAGGGTTGGATGGCTACACCTTC. Protein sequence: CAISDPRTGLDGYTF.

This chain joins TRBV11-2 and TRBJ2-5; D call uncertain. The V end lost 5 bases, the J end lost 5 bases, and 6 bases lay between the germline ends. Per the germline V gene, CDR1 is SGHAT and CDR2 is FQNNGV. The CDR3 is made up of 11 amino acids. CDR3 sequence (DNA): TGTGCCAGCAGCCGTCAGGAGACCCAGTACTTC. Translating it yields CASSRQETQYF.